The 8 T cell receptor beta chains presented below share a single source sample, sequenced in a study of a mutant IDH1 vaccine in newly diagnosed glioma. Antigen specificity for these receptors is unknown. Clones were read by immunoSEQ multiplex PCR, and TCRdb kept only the in-frame ones, dropping some. The sample contains 77,000 or so clones, approximately 85% of which appear only once. Time point: week 23, last vaccination. Doses of 300 ug of mutant IDH1 20-mer peptide were given with topical imiquimod. The starting material was PBMCs, obtained from a glioma patient whose treatment included an IDH1 peptide vaccine. All receptors come from a woman between 50 and 59 years old with glioma.

This chain connects TRBV18 to TRBJ1-4; D uncertain. Per germline, CDR1 KGHSH and CDR2 LQKENI. The V and J ends lost 0 bases and 0 bases respectively, with 11 bases between them. The CDR3 extends over 17 amino acids. In DNA, the CDR3 is TGTGCCAGCTCACCACCGGGTAGGATTGCAACTAATGAAAAACTGTTTTTT. This encodes CASSPPGRIATNEKLFF.

V and J are TRBV28 and TRBJ2-5, with D possibly being TRBD2 (6 bases). Trimming took off 8 bases at V and 5 bases at J, with 15 bases between the two ends. The CDR3 consists of 13 residues. In germline, CDR1 is MDHEN, CDR2 SYDVKM. The CDR3 DNA sequence: TGTGCCAGCGGAAATCAGGCGGGGGAGACCCAGTACTTC. Translating it yields CASGNQAGETQYF.

CDR3 residues: CASSQGSVAKNIQYF. The CDR3 DNA sequence: TGCGCCAGCAGCCAAGGATCGGTAGCCAAAAACATTCAGTACTTC. The chain is built from TRBV4-1 and TRBJ2-4; no clear D gene. V lost 1 base and J 0 bases, leaving 7 bases between the germline ends. Germline assignment: CDR1 MGHRA and CDR2 YSYEKL. This CDR3 region has 15 residues.

This rearrangement joins TRBV7-2 to TRBJ1-2; TRBD1 aligns across 11 bases. The V gene end was trimmed by 4 bases and the J gene end by 2 bases; junction bases not matched to a gene: 3. The CDR3 extends over 15 amino acids. Germline CDR1 is SGHTA and CDR2 is FQGNSA. The CDR3 bases are TGTGCCAGCAGCTCCGGGACAGGGGGGAACTATGGCTACACCTTC. It is translated as CASSSGTGGNYGYTF.

The rearrangement links TRBV5-6 to TRBJ2-2; D is perhaps TRBD1 (5 bases). Trimming stripped 1 base from V and 6 bases from J, with 7 bases between. CDR1 is SGHDT, CDR2 YYEEEE, per germline. The CDR3 is 13 amino acids. The DNA for the CDR3 is TGTGCCAGCAGCTTGACAGGAGCCGGGGAGCTGTTTTTT. Amino acids: CASSLTGAGELFF.

V and J are TRBV5-6 and TRBJ2-1, with a weak D call TRBD2 (6 bases). Looked up from germline, CDR1 is SGHDT and CDR2 is YYEEEE. V gave up 4 bases and J gave up 4 bases, with 15 bases separating them. CDR3 length: 15 residues. The CDR3 coding sequence is TGTGCCAGCAGCCGCCGGCGGGAACCTTACAATGAGCAGTTCTTC. Protein product: CASSRRREPYNEQFF.

The V gene is TRBV6-5, the J gene TRBJ2-7; D remains ambiguous. Trimming removed 0 bases at V and 4 bases at J, with 7 bases between. CDR1 MNHEY and CDR2 SVGAGI come from the germline V gene. The CDR3 extends over 13 amino acids. This CDR3 reads CASSYSNIYEQYF. The CDR3 DNA sequence: TGTGCCAGCAGTTACTCGAATATTTACGAGCAGTACTTC.

This chain uses TRBV2 with TRBJ2-7; maybe TRBD2 (6 bases). V lost 7 bases and J 7 bases, leaving 14 bases between the germline ends. From germline, CDR1 is SNHLY and CDR2 FYNNEI. There are 12 residues in the CDR3. CDR3 region: CASKEGSREQYF. The CDR3 coding sequence is TGTGCCAGCAAGGAGGGGAGTCGGGAGCAGTACTTC.